This is a list of T cell receptor beta chains from one sample in a study of shared clonotypes between healthy human individuals. Libraries were prepared by immunoSEQ multiplex PCR; TCRdb keeps only in-frame clonotypes and omits some of them. The table shows about 800,000 clones, with about 96% occurring only once. Input material: naive CD8+ T cells sorted from blood. The receptors were gathered from a man aged 25-40 years in good health. Both conserved end residues are part of each CDR3. The D gene is left open where the match is weak. Where a row states a size, it is once, few, many or the class of an expanded clone; other rows omit it.

TRBJ2-3 | TRBD2 | - | TRBV7-6 | TGTGCCAGCAGCTTAGGCGGGAGAACAGATACGCAGTATTTT | CASSLGGRTDTQYF
TRBJ2-1 | - | - | TRBV29-1 | TGCAGCGTTGAAGATGAGAGGGGAACCTACAATGAGCAGTTCTTC | CSVEDERGTYNEQFF
TRBJ2-7 | - | - | TRBV11-2 | TGTGCCAGCAGCTTACGCAGCGAGCAGTACTTC | CASSLRSEQYF
TRBJ2-1 | - | - | TRBV6-5 | TGTGCCAGCAGTTACAGGATGCAGGGAGCGAATGAGCAGTTCTTC | CASSYRMQGANEQFF
TRBJ1-1 | TRBD1 | - | TRBV7-9 | TGTGCCAGCAGCTTAGTCGACAGGGCGGCCACTGAAGCTTTCTTT | CASSLVDRAATEAFF
TRBJ2-2 | - | - | TRBV6-5 | TGTGCCAGCAGTTACCAGACCGGGGAGCTGTTTTTT | CASSYQTGELFF
TRBJ1-1 | - | - | TRBV9 | TGTGCCAGCGGCCAATCGAGAGAGAGGGGCGCGAACACTGAAGCTTTCTTT | CASGQSRERGANTEAFF
TRBJ2-7 | - | once | TRBV14 | TGTGCCAGCGGAATCTCCTACGAGCAGTACTTC | CASGISYEQYF
TRBJ2-1 | - | - | TRBV7-2 | TGTGCCAGCAGCTCCCCGGGGTACAATGAGCAGTTCTTC | CASSSPGYNEQFF
TRBJ1-2 | TRBD1 | - | TRBV27 | TGTGCCAGCAGTTCCCAATTACCCGACAGGGTAGATGGCTACACCTTC | CASSSQLPDRVDGYTF
TRBJ2-1 | - | - | TRBV7-2 | TGTGCCAGCAGCTTAAGAGGGGGTTGGGAGCAGTTCTTC | CASSLRGGWEQFF
TRBJ2-1 | TRBD2 | - | TRBV7-9 | TGTGCCAGCTGGTGGGCGGGAGGGGACAATGAGCAGTTCTTC | CASWWAGGDNEQFF
TRBJ2-3 | - | - | TRBV5-1 | TGCGCCAGCAGCTTGCGGGACACCAGCACAGATACGCAGTATTTT | CASSLRDTSTDTQYF
TRBJ2-7 | - | once | TRBV18 | TGTGCCAGCTCACCAGGGACCGAGGGGTACGAGCAGTACTTC | CASSPGTEGYEQYF
TRBJ2-6 | - | - | TRBV5-1 | TGCGCCAGCAGCTTGGAGGGGTCTGGGGCCAACGTCCTGACTTTC | CASSLEGSGANVLTF
TRBJ2-7 | - | - | TRBV27 | TGTGCCAGCAGTTTATCGGGACCACTATGGTACGAGCAGTACTTC | CASSLSGPLWYEQYF
TRBJ2-5 | TRBD2 | - | TRBV30 | TGTGCCTGGCACCCCGGGCTCCAGGGAGGGGAGACCCAGTACTTC | CAWHPGLQGGETQYF
TRBJ2-1 | TRBD2 | - | TRBV27 | TGTGCCAGCAGCGCGGGAGCGTTTACACTCTACAATGAGCAGTTCTTC | CASSAGAFTLYNEQFF
TRBJ2-7 | TRBD1 | - | TRBV27 | TGTGCCAGCAGTTGGGACAGCTCGATGCAATACGAGCAGTACTTC | CASSWDSSMQYEQYF
TRBJ1-5 | - | - | TRBV7-9 | TGTGCCAGCAGCTCCGGCCTTAATCAGCCCCAGCATTTT | CASSSGLNQPQHF
TRBJ2-3 | TRBD2 | - | TRBV9 | TGTGCCAGCAGTGATTCCAGGGGACTAGCGGGTGCTAGCACAGATACGCAGTATTTT | CASSDSRGLAGASTDTQYF
TRBJ2-1 | TRBD2 | once | TRBV7-9 | TGTGCCAGCAGGGGAAGACTAGCGGGAGGCGATGAGCAGTTCTTC | CASRGRLAGGDEQFF
TRBJ2-1 | - | - | TRBV27 | TGTGCCAGCAGTTTCTCACAGGGAAATGAGCAGTTCTTC | CASSFSQGNEQFF
TRBJ1-1 | - | - | TRBV12-2 | TGTGCAAGTCGCTTAGAATGGCGCAGGGGGCGAAGGTTGAGGAACACTGAAGCTTTCTTT | CASRLEWRRGRRLRNTEAFF
TRBJ2-6 | - | - | TRBV4-1 | TGCGCCAGCAGCCAAGTGGGGGTGTCTGGGGCCAACGTCCTGACTTTC | CASSQVGVSGANVLTF
TRBJ2-5 | - | - | TRBV27 | TGTGCCAGCAGTTTAAGGACGGGGGAAAGAGAGACCCAGTACTTC | CASSLRTGERETQYF
TRBJ1-5 | - | - | TRBV27 | TGTGCCAGCAGTTTATTGGGCGGCCAGCCCCAGCATTTT | CASSLLGGQPQHF
TRBJ2-7 | - | - | TRBV4-1 | TGCGCCAGCAGCCAAGCGGGATCCGTCTACGAGCAGTACTTC | CASSQAGSVYEQYF
TRBJ1-1 | - | - | TRBV5-4 | TGTGCCAGCAGCTTGGATAGGGGGGCCTACGCTTTCTTT | CASSLDRGAYAFF
TRBJ2-1 | - | - | TRBV27 | TGTGCCAGCAGTTTATCGGTCAGGTTCTCCGATGAGCAGTTCTTC | CASSLSVRFSDEQFF
TRBJ2-1 | TRBD2 | - | TRBV15 | TGTGCCACCAGCAGGAATAGCGGGTATTCCTACAATGAGCAGTTCTTC | CATSRNSGYSYNEQFF
TRBJ1-1 | - | - | TRBV10-1 | TGCGCCAGCAGTGGTAAACCTTTGGGCGGTGAAGCTTTCTTT | CASSGKPLGGEAFF
TRBJ2-7 | TRBD2 | once | TRBV4-1 | TGCGCCAGCAGCCAAGAACGGGGGGGTGGCTACGAGCAGTACTTC | CASSQERGGGYEQYF
TRBJ2-7 | TRBD2 | - | TRBV7-9 | TGTGCCAGCAGCCCAACAGCGGGACCCGACTACGAGCAGTACTTC | CASSPTAGPDYEQYF
TRBJ1-3 | TRBD1 | - | TRBV5-4 | TGTGCCAGCAGCTCCCGGGACAGGGAACCTGGAAACACCATATATTTT | CASSSRDREPGNTIYF
TRBJ1-5 | - | - | TRBV15 | TGTGCCACCAGCAGAGATCGGGCCCTTAATCAGCCCCAGCATTTT | CATSRDRALNQPQHF
TRBJ2-1 | - | once | TRBV27 | TGTGCCAGCAGCCCTTTCCTAGCGAGGGGCTCCTACAATGAGCAGTTCTTC | CASSPFLARGSYNEQFF
TRBJ1-1 | - | - | TRBV5-5 | TGTGCCAGCAGCTCCGACAGCGTGGGGTACACTGAAGCTTTCTTT | CASSSDSVGYTEAFF
TRBJ2-1 | - | - | TRBV5-6 | TGTGCCAGCATCCTTGCTCTGGGGGGCGGGACGAATGAGCAGTTCTTC | CASILALGGGTNEQFF
TRBJ2-3 | - | - | TRBV30 | TGTGCCTTTCGGAGGACGGGAGTCCGAGATACGCAGTATTTT | CAFRRTGVRDTQYF
TRBJ2-7 | - | - | TRBV15 | TGTGCCACCAGCTTCCGTCGGGCACTTTCCTACGAGCAGTACTTC | CATSFRRALSYEQYF
TRBJ1-2 | TRBD1 | - | TRBV14 | TGTGCCAGCAGCCAACGGACAGGGTATAATAGTGGCTACACCTTC | CASSQRTGYNSGYTF
TRBJ1-2 | - | - | TRBV6-5 | TGTGCCAGCCGCCCCTTTCGGGGGACCGTTGATGGCTACACCTTC | CASRPFRGTVDGYTF
TRBJ2-1 | - | - | TRBV15 | TGTGCCACCAGCGACACGACTAGTGCAAATCTGAATGAGCAGTTCTTC | CATSDTTSANLNEQFF
TRBJ2-7 | - | - | TRBV7-2 | TGTGCCAGCAGCTTTCCAGGGCAATTCTACGAGCAGTACTTC | CASSFPGQFYEQYF
TRBJ2-7 | - | - | TRBV7-9 | TGTGCCAGCAGCTCGCGACCTGTCGAGCAGTACTTC | CASSSRPVEQYF
TRBJ2-7 | TRBD1 | - | TRBV6-5 | TGTGCCAGCAGTTATAGGACAGGGGGCGGATACGAGCAGTACTTC | CASSYRTGGGYEQYF
TRBJ1-2 | - | once | TRBV27 | TGTGCCAGCAGGCCTGGTGGGGCCTCCTATGGCTACACCTTC | CASRPGGASYGYTF
TRBJ1-4 | - | - | TRBV6-6 | TGTGCCAGCAGTGAGAATGAAAAACTGTTTTTT | CASSENEKLFF
TRBJ2-5 | TRBD2 | - | TRBV5-1 | TGCGCCAGCAGCCTGGGACTAGCGGGAGCTGCGGGGAACAAAGAGACCCAGTACTTC | CASSLGLAGAAGNKETQYF
TRBJ2-7 | TRBD1 | - | TRBV10-3 | TGTGCCATCAATAGCGAGGGGGCTATAAAGTACGAGCAGTACTTC | CAINSEGAIKYEQYF
TRBJ1-1 | TRBD1 | - | TRBV27 | TGTGCCAGCAGTTTATGGACAGGGGCTGAAGCTTTCTTT | CASSLWTGAEAFF
TRBJ2-7 | TRBD2 | - | TRBV10-3 | TGTGCCATCAGAAAAGGACTAGCGGGAGTCTACGAGCAGTACTTC | CAIRKGLAGVYEQYF
TRBJ2-1 | - | - | TRBV27 | TGTGCCAGCAGCTCTTTGTCCAATGAGCAGTTCTTC | CASSSLSNEQFF
TRBJ2-7 | - | - | TRBV27 | TGTGCCAGCAGTTTTTGGCAGGGAGCAGGTGAGCAGTACTTC | CASSFWQGAGEQYF
TRBJ2-7 | - | - | TRBV7-9 | TGTGCCAGCAGCCCCGATAGGGACGACTACGAGCAGTACTTC | CASSPDRDDYEQYF
TRBJ1-1 | - | - | TRBV11-2 | TGTGCCAGCAGCTTGTGGAGTGAAGCTTTCTTT | CASSLWSEAFF
TRBJ2-7 | TRBD2 | - | TRBV19 | TGTGCCAGTAGTGCCAGCCTAGCGGGAGGGACCTACGAGCAGTACTTC | CASSASLAGGTYEQYF
TRBJ1-2 | - | - | TRBV6-6 | TGTGCCAGCAGTTACGCTAGACAGCTTAACTATGGCTACACCTTC | CASSYARQLNYGYTF
TRBJ1-3 | TRBD1 | - | TRBV27 | TGTGCCAGCAGTTGGGACAGGGGCAACACCATATATTTT | CASSWDRGNTIYF